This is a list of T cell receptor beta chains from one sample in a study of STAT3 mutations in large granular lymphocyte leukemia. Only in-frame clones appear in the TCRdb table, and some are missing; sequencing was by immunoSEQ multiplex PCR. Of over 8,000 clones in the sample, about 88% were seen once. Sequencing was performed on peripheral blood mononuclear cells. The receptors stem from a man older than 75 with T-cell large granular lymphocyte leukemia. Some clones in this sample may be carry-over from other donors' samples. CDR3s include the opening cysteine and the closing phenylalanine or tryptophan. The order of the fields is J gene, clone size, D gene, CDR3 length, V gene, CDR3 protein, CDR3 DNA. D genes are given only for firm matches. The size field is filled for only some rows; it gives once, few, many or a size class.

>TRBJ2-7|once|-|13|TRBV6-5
CASSYRQAYEQYF
TGTGCCAGCAGTTACCGACAGGCCTACGAGCAGTACTTC
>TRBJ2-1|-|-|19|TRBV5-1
CASSPRYSHRLREHNEQFF
TGCGCCAGCAGCCCACGGTATTCCCACCGACTTAGGGAGCACAATGAGCAGTTCTTC
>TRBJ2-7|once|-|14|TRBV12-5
CASGLAYREYEQYF
TGTGCTAGTGGTTTGGCATACAGGGAATACGAGCAGTACTTC
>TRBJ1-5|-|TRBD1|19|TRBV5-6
CASSLGRTGDRWGNQPQHF
TGTGCCAGCAGCTTGGGTCGGACAGGGGACCGCTGGGGCAATCAGCCCCAGCATTTT
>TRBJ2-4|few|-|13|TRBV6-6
CASSPLSQGYQYF
TGTGCCAGCAGCCCCCTTTCACAAGGATACCAGTACTTC
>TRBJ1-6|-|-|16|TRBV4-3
CASSQEGGRVYSPLHF
TGCGCCAGCAGCCAAGAAGGCGGGAGGGTTTATTCACCCCTCCACTTT
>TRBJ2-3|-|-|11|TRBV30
CAWSGADTQYF
TGTGCCTGGAGTGGGGCAGATACGCAGTATTTT
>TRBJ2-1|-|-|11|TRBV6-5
CASSSRYEQFF
TGTGCCAGCAGTTCCCGGTATGAGCAGTTCTTC
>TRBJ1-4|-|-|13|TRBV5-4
CASSFTGEEKLFF
TGTGCCAGCAGCTTTACAGGCGAAGAAAAACTGTTTTTT
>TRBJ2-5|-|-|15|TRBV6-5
CASSYSGTRKETQYF
TGTGCCAGCAGTTACTCGGGGACCAGGAAAGAGACCCAGTACTTC
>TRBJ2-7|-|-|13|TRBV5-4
CASSSTATYEQYF
TGTGCCAGCAGCTCGACAGCAACCTACGAGCAGTACTTC
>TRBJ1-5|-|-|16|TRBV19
CAIGSLVGPKNQPQHF
TGTGCCATCGGGTCTCTGGTGGGCCCGAAAAATCAGCCCCAGCATTTT
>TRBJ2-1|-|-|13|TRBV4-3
CASSQVSLNEQFF
TGCGCCAGCAGCCAAGTGTCCTTAAATGAGCAGTTCTTC
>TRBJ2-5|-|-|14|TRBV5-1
CASSFSGPGETQYF
TGCGCCAGCAGCTTTTCAGGCCCCGGCGAGACCCAGTACTTC
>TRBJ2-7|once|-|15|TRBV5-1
CASSYQGGSSYEQYF
TGCGCCAGCAGCTACCAGGGGGGATCGTCCTACGAGCAGTACTTC
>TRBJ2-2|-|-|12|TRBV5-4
CASSRNTGELFF
TGTGCCAGCAGCCGAAACACCGGGGAGCTGTTTTTT
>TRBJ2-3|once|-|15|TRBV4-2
CASSQGGPSEDTQYF
TGTGCCAGCAGCCAAGGGGGGCCGAGCGAAGATACGCAGTATTTT
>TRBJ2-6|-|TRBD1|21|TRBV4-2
CASSPDQTGAIYSWRANVLTF
TGTGCCAGCAGCCCAGACCAGACAGGGGCAATCTACTCTTGGCGAGCCAACGTCCTGACTTTC
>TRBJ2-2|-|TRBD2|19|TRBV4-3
CASSQEANLAGEITGELFF
TGCGCCAGCAGCCAAGAAGCTAACTTAGCGGGGGAGATCACCGGGGAGCTGTTTTTT
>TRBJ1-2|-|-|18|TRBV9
CASSSSRGAVPPNYGYTF
TGTGCCAGCAGCTCTAGTCGGGGGGCCGTACCCCCTAACTATGGCTACACCTTC
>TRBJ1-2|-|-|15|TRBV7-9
CASSPPPIPDYGYTF
TGTGCCAGCAGCCCCCCCCCAATACCAGACTATGGCTACACCTTC
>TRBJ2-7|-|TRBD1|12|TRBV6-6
CASSFGQGEQYF
TGTGCCAGCAGCTTCGGACAGGGCGAGCAGTACTTC
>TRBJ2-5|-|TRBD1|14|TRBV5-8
CASSPGQGVETQYF
TGTGCCAGCAGCCCGGGACAGGGGGTTGAGACCCAGTACTTC
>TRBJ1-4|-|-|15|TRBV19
CASSDQDGFGEKLFF
TGTGCCAGTAGTGACCAGGACGGGTTCGGTGAAAAACTGTTTTTT
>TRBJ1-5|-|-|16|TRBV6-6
CASSPAEGQSNQPQHF
TGTGCCAGCAGTCCGGCGGAGGGGCAGAGCAATCAGCCCCAGCATTTT
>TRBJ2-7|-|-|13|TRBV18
CASSPPSSYEQYF
TGTGCCAGCTCACCACCCAGCTCCTACGAGCAGTACTTC